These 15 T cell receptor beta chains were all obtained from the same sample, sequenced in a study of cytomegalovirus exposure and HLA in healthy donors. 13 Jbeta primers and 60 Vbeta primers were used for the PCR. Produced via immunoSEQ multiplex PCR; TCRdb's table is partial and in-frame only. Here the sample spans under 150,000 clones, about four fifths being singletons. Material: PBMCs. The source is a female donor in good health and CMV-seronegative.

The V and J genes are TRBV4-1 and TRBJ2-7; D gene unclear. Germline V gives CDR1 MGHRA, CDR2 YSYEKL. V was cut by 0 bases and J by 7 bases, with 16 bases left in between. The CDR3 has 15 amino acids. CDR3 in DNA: TGCGCCAGCAGCCAAGATTATAGCCCCCTGAATGAGCAGTACTTC. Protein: CASSQDYSPLNEQYF.

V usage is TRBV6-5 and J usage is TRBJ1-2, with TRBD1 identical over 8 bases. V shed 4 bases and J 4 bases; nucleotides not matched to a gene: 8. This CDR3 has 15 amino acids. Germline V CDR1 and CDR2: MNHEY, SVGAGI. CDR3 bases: TGTGCCAGCAGTTCAAAGGGACAGGCCCGCTATGGCTACACCTTC. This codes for CASSSKGQARYGYTF.

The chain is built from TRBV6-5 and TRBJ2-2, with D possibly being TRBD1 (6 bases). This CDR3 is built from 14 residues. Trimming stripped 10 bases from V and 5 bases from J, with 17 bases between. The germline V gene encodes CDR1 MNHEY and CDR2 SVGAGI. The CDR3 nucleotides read TGTGCCATCGGGGATCAGGGGTTGACCGGGGAGCTGTTTTTT. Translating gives CAIGDQGLTGELFF.

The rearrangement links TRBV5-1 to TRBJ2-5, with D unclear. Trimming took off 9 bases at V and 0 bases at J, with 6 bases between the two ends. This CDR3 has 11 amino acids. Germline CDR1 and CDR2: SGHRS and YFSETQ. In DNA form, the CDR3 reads TGCGCCACCCGGTACCAAGAGACCCAGTACTTC. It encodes CATRYQETQYF.

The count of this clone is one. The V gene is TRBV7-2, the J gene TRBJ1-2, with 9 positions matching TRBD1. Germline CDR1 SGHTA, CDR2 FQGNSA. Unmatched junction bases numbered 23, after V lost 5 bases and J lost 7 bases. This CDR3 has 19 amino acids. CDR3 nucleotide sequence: TGTGCCAGCAGCCACAGGGGGACAGGGCCCCGCGGGTTCGGCCTTGGCTACACCTTC. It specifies CASSHRGTGPRGFGLGYTF.

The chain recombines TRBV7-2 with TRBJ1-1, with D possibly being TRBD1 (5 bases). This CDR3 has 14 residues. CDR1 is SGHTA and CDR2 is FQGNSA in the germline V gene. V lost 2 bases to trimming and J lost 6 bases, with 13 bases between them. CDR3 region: CASSLRQGGSEAFF. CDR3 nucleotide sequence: TGTGCCAGCAGCTTACGTCAGGGCGGTTCTGAAGCTTTCTTT.

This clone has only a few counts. The CDR3 region is CSGLGADRAYNEQFF. The CDR3 DNA sequence: TGCAGCGGCCTTGGAGCGGACAGGGCCTACAATGAGCAGTTCTTC. This sequence joins TRBV29-1 and TRBJ2-1, with TRBD1 matching over 8 bases. Trimming at V came to 7 bases and at J to 2 bases, leaving 10 bases not matched to a gene. CDR1 is SQVTM, CDR2 ANQGSEA, per germline. This CDR3 has 15 amino acids.

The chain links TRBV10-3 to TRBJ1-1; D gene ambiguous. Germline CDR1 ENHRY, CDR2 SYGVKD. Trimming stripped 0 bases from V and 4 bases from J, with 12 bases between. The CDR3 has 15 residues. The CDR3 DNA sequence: TGTGCCATCAGTGAGTCCTTTACGGAGGCCACTGAAGCTTTCTTT. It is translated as CAISESFTEATEAFF.

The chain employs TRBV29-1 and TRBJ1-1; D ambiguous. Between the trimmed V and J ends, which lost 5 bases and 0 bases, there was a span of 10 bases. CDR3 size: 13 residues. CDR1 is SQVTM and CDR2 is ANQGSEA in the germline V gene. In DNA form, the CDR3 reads TGCAGCGTTAGGCGAGGGTTGAACACTGAAGCTTTCTTT. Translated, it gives CSVRRGLNTEAFF.

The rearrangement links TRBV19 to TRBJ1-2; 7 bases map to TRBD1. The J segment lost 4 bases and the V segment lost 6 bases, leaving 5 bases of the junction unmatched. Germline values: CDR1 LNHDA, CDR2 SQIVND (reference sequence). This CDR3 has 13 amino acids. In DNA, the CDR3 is TGTGCCAGTAGCCAGGGGACAGTCTATGGCTACACCTTC. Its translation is CASSQGTVYGYTF.

CDR3 nucleotides: TGTGCCAGCAGCGTACGATCGACTACCGGGGAGCTGTTTTTT. Translated: CASSVRSTTGELFF. The chain links TRBV5-4 to TRBJ2-2, with D unclear. Germline CDR1 is SGHNT and CDR2 is YYREEE (reference sequence). This CDR3 contains 14 residues. Trimming removed 4 bases from V and 5 bases from J, with 12 bases in between.

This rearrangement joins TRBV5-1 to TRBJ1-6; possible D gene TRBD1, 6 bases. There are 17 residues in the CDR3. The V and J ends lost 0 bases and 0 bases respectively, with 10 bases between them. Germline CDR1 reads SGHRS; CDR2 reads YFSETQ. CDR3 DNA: TGCGCCAGCAGCTTGGGGGACATCCGCTCCTATAATTCACCCCTCCACTTT. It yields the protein CASSLGDIRSYNSPLHF. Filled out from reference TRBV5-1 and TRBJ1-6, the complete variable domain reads KAGVTQTPRYLIKTRGQQVTLSCSPISGHRSVSWYQQTPGQGLQFLFEYFSETQRNKGNFPGRFSGRQFSNSRSEMNVSTLELGDSALYLCASSLGDIRSYNSPLHFGNGTRLTVT.

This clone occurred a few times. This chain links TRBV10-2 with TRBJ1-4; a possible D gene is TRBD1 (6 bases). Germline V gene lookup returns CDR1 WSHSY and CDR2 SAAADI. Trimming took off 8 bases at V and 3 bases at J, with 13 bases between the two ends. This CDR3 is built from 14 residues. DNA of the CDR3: TGCGCCAGCCGACCGACAGGTTCTAATGAAAAACTGTTTTTT. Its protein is CASRPTGSNEKLFF.

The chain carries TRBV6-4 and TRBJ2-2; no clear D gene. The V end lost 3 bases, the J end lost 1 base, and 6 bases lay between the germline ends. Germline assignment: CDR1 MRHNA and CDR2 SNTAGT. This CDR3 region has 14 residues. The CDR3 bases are TGTGCCAGCAGTGAACAGATGAACACCGGGGAGCTGTTTTTT. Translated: CASSEQMNTGELFF.

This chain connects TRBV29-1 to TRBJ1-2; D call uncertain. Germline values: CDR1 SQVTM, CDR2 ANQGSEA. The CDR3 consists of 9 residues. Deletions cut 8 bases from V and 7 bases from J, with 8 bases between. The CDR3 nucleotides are TGCAGCCTCCGTAGTGGCTACACCTTC. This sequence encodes CSLRSGYTF.